The present entry profiles one TCR beta chain with its context. This clone is a singleton in its sample. No antigen is known for it. Within one base of it there is no much larger clone, and no base qualities were kept. TCR CDR3 regions were amplified from genomic DNA by multiplex PCR using the deep immunoSEQ assay. Extracted genomic DNA from each cell subset was distributed evenly across all wells of several immunoSEQ 96-well plates, and each plate was treated as a replicate. Each replicate PCR for sorted subsets received around 200 ng genomic DNA, equal to about 30,000 T cell genomes. Purified libraries were quantified with a Qubit 3.0 fluorometer, sized on a Bioanalyzer 2100, and re-quantified with the KAPA Library Quantification kit. A separate single-read 150-cycle Illumina NextSeq 550 flow cell was used to sequence each immunoSEQ 96-well plate. The published analysis was carried out like this. The immunoSEQ output contained only junctional sequences without quality scores, so filtering could not match that applied to full-length reads. Sequences were annotated with PyIR, a Python wrapper for IgBLAST v1.9, using IMGT germline references to assign V/J genes and CDR3. Reads with weak V/J assignments (E-value above 1e-6), missing CDR3, stop codons, out-of-frame junctions, or ambiguous translated residues were removed. V3J clonotypes were defined by identical inferred V gene, J gene, and CDR3 amino acid sequence. To compute the percentage overlap between repertoires, the number of shared unique clonotypes was divided by the size of the smaller repertoire. Three approaches were used to assess repertoire richness: RTK rarefaction, the Chao1 estimator, and Recon v2.1 estimates of unobserved clonotypes. Generation probabilities for all TCRbeta clonotypes obtained by the gDNA method from a handful of donors were computed using OLGA. This is the immuneACCESS table as TCRdb keeps it, with only in-frame sequences that have V and J called. A part of the clones is gone; compared with another copy, unresolved V genes explain less than half, and the rest is unexplained. V and J calls and clone size follow that table, whereas D and trimming were derived from the DNA. In this sample the table shows over 750,000 clones, approximately 97% of which occur a single time. The top ten clonotypes cover about 0.21% of the sample.

The data belong to a study of shared clonotypes between healthy human individuals (dated by TCRdb to the early 2020s). As for the study more broadly: The cohort comprised a couple of women and a few men aged 18 to 49 years. Per donor, leukapheresis produced somewhere between about 0.94 and 8.9 billion PBMCs. To estimate repertoire size and how much clonotype sharing occurs between individuals, the study deeply sequenced the blood TCR repertoires of about five healthy adults. For each donor, CD4 naive and CD4 memory were each run on three plates, CD8 naive on two plates, and CD8 memory on one plate. To increase sequencing depth and limit assay-specific biases, different laboratories used diverse techniques to prepare libraries and sequence TCR repertoires. Results and caveats for the whole study, not just this receptor: Incomplete sequencing was indicated by rarefaction of sorted-subset datasets, despite the large sequencing depth. Because the study included only a small number of donors, the genetic and exposure-history diversity represented was limited. Pairwise subsampling indicated that sequencing depth was expected to affect the degree of clonotype sharing among donors. Larger estimated clonotype richness was generally found for naive subsets than for memory subsets. Only blood was sampled, and tissue TCR repertoires likely differ from those in blood. Sharing across several donors was observed for about 5% of naive CD4, over 3% of naive CD8, 2% to 2.5% of memory CD4, and approximately 0.41% of memory CD8 clonotypes. Clonotypes shared by all four sorted-subset donors showed higher generation probabilities than non-shared clonotypes.

CD8 naive samples were CD45RO-negative cells positively selected for CCR7, giving a CD45RA+CCR7+ population that excluded TemRA cells. The donors were healthy, HIV-negative adults with no recently reported acute infections or vaccinations. Every donor was a Caucasian adult residing in Nashville, Tennessee, USA. Blood was collected by leukapheresis, and PBMCs were isolated by Ficoll-Histopaque density gradient centrifugation and then cryopreserved in liquid nitrogen vapor phase. Analytical flow cytometry was used to check the purity and quantity of every magnetically sorted T cell population. Each sorted fraction had its genomic DNA isolated and then quantified by UV absorbance on a Nanodrop 2000c. The sample taken for sequencing was naive CD8+ T cells sorted from blood. The sample's cell subset or site, from its label and the paper: CD45RA+CCR7+. The clonotype comes from a man aged 30-40 years in good health.

The DNA is as follows: TGCAGCGCCTTAGGTGGAGCAGACTACGAGCAGTACTTC. The encoded protein is CSALGGADYEQYF. The rearranged chain carries TRBV29-1 and TRBJ2-7, with the D gene not confidently named. The CDR3 has 13 amino acids, counting the end cysteine and phenylalanine. Here the CDR3 DNA is all that survives: 39 bases in frame from base 1. V loses 7 bases of germline sequence and J loses 3 bases, and the interval between the two ends is 16 bases. Sequences SQVTM (CDR1) and ANQGSEA (CDR2) are obtained from the germline V gene.